The T cell receptor beta chain under discussion was sequenced for a study of blood T cell repertoires in COVID-19. Study at large: Collection of acute and convalescent COVID-19 samples took place in the United States, Italy and Spain. Nucleic acid was either cDNA or gDNA, and it came from T cells, B-cell-depleted T cells, or PBMCs.

As handled by the study authors: By means of reference gene primer amplification, nucleated cell counts were estimated. The assay was immunoSEQ multiplex PCR, and TCRdb's table has in-frame clones only and misses some. The DNA gave D and trimming, while V, J and clone size come from that table. The data contain 370,000 or so clones, approximately 77% of them singletons. This clone was recorded once. The CDR3 contains 16 residues. From germline, CDR1 is LNHDA and CDR2 SQIVND (reference sequence). V gave up 3 bases and J gave up 5 bases, with 19 bases separating them. V gene TRBV19 combines with J gene TRBJ1-1, with D perhaps TRBD1 (6 bases). The sequenced sample consisted of peripheral blood. This sequence originates from a human donor with acute or convalescent COVID-19. The donor label of this sample is uncertain. The CDR3 coding sequence is TGTGCCAGTAGTATTCTTATCGGCCAGGGGAGTACTGAAGCTTTCTTT. This translates into CASSILIGQGSTEAFF.